This TCR beta chain was recovered during a study of blood T cell repertoires in COVID-19. Turning to the study itself: Acute and convalescent COVID-19 samples came from the United States, Italy and Spain. The analysed material was cDNA or gDNA that came from T cells, B-cell-depleted T cells, or PBMCs.

This clone was counted only a few times. In the source study's methods: Amplification with reference gene primers provided the estimates of nucleated cell counts. Repertoires were generated with immunoSEQ multiplex PCR, while TCRdb's copy carries only in-frame clones and drops some. From that table come the V and J calls and clone size; the DNA was used to work out D and trimming. The sample has just over 650,000 clones, approximately 90% seen once. Between the trimmed V and J ends, which lost 0 bases and 8 bases, there was a span of 14 bases. Germline V lookup: CDR1 MGHRA, CDR2 YSYEKL. The CDR3 contains 16 residues.

This receptor was identified in a young woman with acute or convalescent COVID-19. The sequencing sample was made of peripheral blood. The gene calls are TRBV4-1 and TRBJ1-6; TRBD1 might be the D (6 bases). The CDR3 region has the DNA TGCGCCAGCAGCCAAGATCGCCGACAGGCAGATTCACCCCTCCACTTT. Its protein is CASSQDRRQADSPLHF.